The 32 T cell receptor beta chains presented below share a single source sample, sequenced in a study. TCRdb recomputed calls from the 5' RACE reads with MiXCR, one row per CDR3 protein. The data contain about 47,000 distinct CDR3 sequences, 28% of them seen just once; the ten biggest clones take up 2% to 2.5%. The sequenced sample was naive CD4+ T cells sorted from blood. Subset given: naive CD4+ T cells, CD4+CD45RA+CD25-. These receptors were obtained from a female donor with breast cancer.

Notes on this clonotype: A read error may produce the germline difference seen at one junction end. The gene calls are TRBV4-2 and TRBJ1-4; D remains unclear. Germline V CDR1 and CDR2: LGHNA, YNFKEQ. This CDR3 comprises 16 residues. The DNA for the CDR3 is TGTGCCAGCAGGGCCCAGGTTTCCTCGACCGATGAAGAACTGTTTTTT. It encodes CASRAQVSSTDEELFF.

In this sample, this clonotype turned up a few times. This chain joins TRBV4-2 and TRBJ2-5; D uncertain. In germline, CDR1 is LGHNA, CDR2 YNFKEQ. V was cut by 1 base and J by 3 bases, with 12 bases left in between. CDR3 length: 15 residues. The CDR3 DNA reads as TGTGCCAGCAGCCAAGCTGGGGTAAAGGAAGAGACCCAGTACTTC. Protein product: CASSQAGVKEETQYF.

With regard to this clonotype: Compared with germline, one end of the junction differs, possibly owing to a read error. V and J are TRBV9 and TRBJ1-1; tentatively, D is TRBD1 (5 bases). The CDR3 has 15 residues. Per germline, CDR1 SGDLS and CDR2 YYNGEE. CDR3 sequence (DNA): TGTGCCGGCAGCCCGCGTGGGGGGATGAACACTGAAGCTTTCTTT. Protein sequence: CAGSPRGGMNTEAFF.

The genes are TRBV9 and TRBJ2-2; D may be TRBD2 (5 bases). The CDR3 loop spans 18 amino acids. V was clipped by 4 bases and J by 5 bases, with 24 bases between them. Germline CDR1 reads SGDLS; CDR2 reads YYNGEE. CDR3 residues: CASSRFDMPRGLTGELFF. The CDR3 nucleotides are TGTGCCAGCAGCCGCTTCGACATGCCTCGAGGGCTTACCGGGGAGCTGTTTTTT.

CDR3 DNA sequence: TGCAGTGCTCCCCATAGCGGGAGTACGACAGATACGCAGTATTTT. Translation: CSAPHSGSTTDTQYF. J is TRBJ2-3 and V is TRBV20-1; 9 bases are shared with TRBD2. This CDR3 contains 15 residues. CDR1 is DFQATT, CDR2 SNEGSKA, per germline (reference sequence). V lost 5 bases, J lost 3 bases, and 9 bases stayed unmatched.

There are a few counts of this clonotype. At one of its ends the junction is not consistent with the germline gene, which may arise from a read error. DNA for the CDR3: TGCGCCAGCAGCCAAGAGTTGGGAGCGGGAGGGGTCTACGGGCAGTACTTC. This encodes CASSQELGAGGVYGQYF. The V call is TRBV4-3, the J call TRBJ2-7; TRBD2 agrees at 10 bases. CDR3 length: 17 amino acids. Germline CDR1 LGHNA, CDR2 YSLEER.

J is TRBJ1-1 and V is TRBV5-1, with a tentative D call TRBD1 (6 bases). Germline V gene lookup returns CDR1 SGHRS and CDR2 YFSETQ. Trimming stripped 2 bases from V and 4 bases from J, with 9 bases between. This CDR3 region has 13 residues. DNA of the CDR3: TGCGCCAGCAGCTTCGGACAGACCACTGAAGCTTTCTTT. It is translated as CASSFGQTTEAFF.

The chain joins TRBV9 to TRBJ2-5; D uncertain. Germline V CDR1 and CDR2: SGDLS, YYNGEE. The CDR3 contains 12 residues. The V end lost 4 bases, the J end lost 3 bases, and 7 bases lay between the germline ends. The CDR3 DNA reads TGTGCCAGCAGCTACAATGAAGAGACCCAGTACTTC. Encoded protein: CASSYNEETQYF.

This clonotype was observed a handful of times. The gene calls are TRBV5-1 and TRBJ2-7; TRBD2 matches 9 bases. There are 14 residues in the CDR3. The germline CDR1 and CDR2 sequences are SGHRS and YFSETQ. Trimming removed 2 bases from V and 2 bases from J; junction bases left unmatched: 2. The CDR3 here is CASSLAGGPYEQYF. The DNA for the CDR3 is TGCGCCAGCAGCTTAGCGGGAGGTCCCTACGAGCAGTACTTC.

This chain uses TRBV7-8 with TRBJ2-2; D ambiguous. Germline assignment: CDR1 SGHVS and CDR2 FQNEAQ. The ends were cut back, 1 base at V and 6 bases at J, with 15 bases in the middle. The CDR3 contains 16 residues. The CDR3 is CASSLEDLGWAGELFF. CDR3 coding DNA: TGTGCCAGCAGCTTAGAAGACTTGGGTTGGGCCGGGGAGCTGTTTTTT.

This clonotype turned up a few times. The J gene is TRBJ2-5, the V gene TRBV7-2; unclear D gene. V was pared by 1 base and J by 1 base, with 10 bases between. CDR3 length: 15 amino acids. Looked up from germline, CDR1 is SGHTA and CDR2 is FQGNSA. The CDR3 protein is CASSLVGNPQETQYF. The CDR3 nucleotides read TGTGCCAGCAGCTTAGTTGGCAACCCCCAAGAGACCCAGTACTTC. The full variable domain, completed using reference TRBV7-2 and TRBJ2-5, is GAGVSQSPSNKVTEKGKDVELRCDPISGHTALYWYRQSLGQGLEFLIYFQGNSAPDKSGLPSDRFSAERTGGSVSTLTIQRTQQEDSAVYLCASSLVGNPQETQYFGPGTRLLVL.

This clonotype is medium-sized (0.01 to 0.1%) in the sample. J is TRBJ2-3 and V is TRBV5-1, with 14 bases fitting TRBD2. Germline assignment: CDR1 SGHRS and CDR2 YFSETQ. CDR3 size: 15 residues. V lost 4 bases and J lost 5; bases outside the gene matches: 3. The chain's CDR3 is CASSMTSGGVDTQYF. The DNA for the CDR3 is TGCGCCAGCAGCATGACTAGCGGGGGGGTAGATACGCAGTATTTT. The complete variable domain, with remaining parts taken from reference TRBV5-1 and TRBJ2-3, reads KAGVTQTPRYLIKTRGQQVTLSCSPISGHRSVSWYQQTPGQGLQFLFEYFSETQRNKGNFPGRFSGRQFSNSRSEMNVSTLELGDSALYLCASSMTSGGVDTQYFGPGTRLTVL.

This clonotype was counted a few times. V and J are TRBV9 and TRBJ2-2; D is perhaps TRBD2 (5 bases). The CDR3 consists of 15 residues. Trimming took off 0 bases at V and 2 bases at J, with 8 bases between the two ends. The germline V gene encodes CDR1 SGDLS and CDR2 YYNGEE. The CDR3 here is CASSVAGDNTGELFF. CDR3 coding DNA: TGTGCCAGCAGCGTAGCCGGGGATAACACCGGGGAGCTGTTTTTT. The variable domain in full, completed from reference TRBV9 and TRBJ2-2, reads DSGVTQTPKHLITATGQRVTLRCSPRSGDLSVYWYQQSLDQGLQFLIQYYNGEERAKGNILERFSAQQFPDLHSELNLSSLELGDSALYFCASSVAGDNTGELFFGEGSRLTVL.

The chain combines TRBV20-1 with TRBJ1-2; D remains unclear. The CDR3 runs to 12 residues. Germline lookup yields CDR1 DFQATT and CDR2 SNEGSKA (reference sequence). CDR3 sequence (DNA): TGCAGAATAGATGGAGCTAACTATGGCTACACCTTC. This sequence encodes CRIDGANYGYTF.

The table lists this clonotype with a count of one. The conserved closing phenylalanine or tryptophan is absent in this CDR3, likely reflecting a read error. The rearrangement uses TRBV5-1 and TRBJ2-7; TRBD1 agrees at 7 bases. Germline V gene lookup returns CDR1 SGHRS and CDR2 YFSETQ. V gave up 4 bases and J gave up 3 bases; unmatched junction bases: 7. The CDR3 has 14 residues. CDR3 in amino acids: CASSPGDSHYEQYI. In DNA form, the CDR3 reads TGCGCCAGCAGCCCAGGGGACAGCCACTACGAGCAGTACATC.

The J gene is TRBJ2-7, the V gene TRBV9; TRBD2 is a possible D gene (6 bases). V shed 0 bases and J shed 3 bases, with 16 bases lying between them. This CDR3 spans 16 amino acids. Germline V lookup: CDR1 SGDLS, CDR2 YYNGEE. CDR3 DNA sequence: TGTGCCAGCAGCGTAGGATCGGACGCGGGACGCTACGAGCAGTACTTC. The encoded protein is CASSVGSDAGRYEQYF.

The chain carries TRBV4-3 and TRBJ1-1; no clear D gene. V shed 4 bases and J shed 0 bases, with 6 bases lying between them. This CDR3 contains 13 residues. Per the germline V gene, CDR1 is LGHNA and CDR2 is YSLEER. The CDR3 loop reads CASSRAMNTEAFF. As DNA, the CDR3 is TGCGCCAGCAGCCGCGCCATGAACACTGAAGCTTTCTTT.

Worth noting for this clonotype: A read error is possible here, since a much larger clone lies one base away. The V call is TRBV7-9, the J call TRBJ1-1; D is ambiguous. V was clipped by 4 bases and J by 4 bases, with 7 bases between them. CDR1 is SEHNR and CDR2 is FQNEAQ in the germline V gene (reference sequence). The CDR3 runs to 12 residues. CDR3 sequence: CASSSKSTEAFF. In DNA form, the CDR3 reads TGTGCCAGCAGCTCGAAGAGCACTGAAGCTTTCTTT.

This clonotype was seen only a few times. This chain links TRBV7-9 with TRBJ1-1, with D possibly matching TRBD1 (6 bases). The CDR3 covers 16 residues. Trimming pared 6 bases from V and 3 bases from J, leaving 20 bases between. Germline V gene sequence: CDR1 SEHNR, CDR2 FQNEAQ (reference sequence). The CDR3 loop is CASRLYRRGVDTEAFF. The CDR3 DNA sequence: TGTGCCAGCAGGTTATACAGGAGGGGGGTGGACACTGAAGCTTTCTTT.

The V gene is TRBV20-1, the J gene TRBJ1-6, with TRBD1 matching 9 bases. The CDR3 contains 18 residues. Germline trimming cut 5 bases from V and 0 bases from J; bases unmatched to any gene: 11. Germline assignment: CDR1 DFQATT and CDR2 SNEGSKA (reference sequence). In DNA form, the CDR3 reads TGCAGTGCTCCCCAGGGAGGACAGGGGAGCTCCTATAATTCACCCCTCCACTTT. As protein: CSAPQGGQGSSYNSPLHF.

This clonotype appeared many times. This chain connects TRBV5-1 to TRBJ1-1, with D possibly TRBD1 on 5 matching bases. Germline values: CDR1 SGHRS, CDR2 YFSETQ. The CDR3 contains 16 residues. V lost 2 bases to trimming and J lost 1 base, with 15 bases between them. CDR3: CASSFGALAPNTEAFF. CDR3 DNA: TGCGCCAGCAGCTTTGGGGCCCTCGCCCCGAACACTGAAGCTTTCTTT. The full variable domain, its missing parts supplied by reference TRBV5-1 and TRBJ1-1, is KAGVTQTPRYLIKTRGQQVTLSCSPISGHRSVSWYQQTPGQGLQFLFEYFSETQRNKGNFPGRFSGRQFSNSRSEMNVSTLELGDSALYLCASSFGALAPNTEAFFGQGTRLTVV.

The rearrangement links TRBV20-1 to TRBJ1-2, with 8 bases matching TRBD1. With V trimmed by 2 bases and J by 8 bases, 7 bases remained unmatched. Germline CDR1 reads DFQATT; CDR2 reads SNEGSKA (reference sequence). The CDR3 loop spans 13 amino acids. The chain's CDR3 is CSARLQGGGGYTF. In DNA, the CDR3 is TGCAGTGCTAGACTACAGGGGGGGGGAGGCTACACCTTC.

There are a few counts of this clonotype. This rearrangement joins TRBV29-1 to TRBJ2-1; D not resolved. The germline gives CDR1 SQVTM, CDR2 ANQGSEA. There are 12 residues in the CDR3. CDR3 nucleotide sequence: TGCAACGTAAGGGCCTCCTACAATGAGCAGTTCTTC. Protein product: CNVRASYNEQFF.

This clonotype was picked up a small number of times. The CDR3 bases are TGTGCCAGCAGTTTAACAGGCCAGGGGGGCTACACCTTC. It translates to CASSLTGQGGYTF. This chain links TRBV12-3 or TRBV12-4 with TRBJ1-2; maybe TRBD1 (6 bases). V lost 2 bases and J 8 bases, leaving 12 bases between the germline ends. This CDR3 spans 13 amino acids.

In the case of this clonotype: One end of the junction fails to match germline, which may point to a read error. The rearrangement joins TRBV3-1 to TRBJ1-1; D perhaps matches TRBD1 (5 bases). Germline V CDR1 and CDR2: LGHDT, YNNKEL (reference sequence). The CDR3 is made up of 16 amino acids. DNA of the CDR3: TGTGCCAGCAGTCAAGAGCGGTGGGGGGAGAACACTGAAGCTTTCTTT. Encoded protein: CASSQERWGENTEAFF.

Only a few counts were recorded for this clonotype. The chain has TRBV6-1 and TRBJ2-5; 9 bases align to TRBD1. This CDR3 region has 16 residues. Germline V gives CDR1 MNHNS, CDR2 SASEGT. The ends lost 3 bases at V and 7 bases at J; junction bases unmatched: 12. In nucleotides, the CDR3 is TGTGCCAGCAGTGATGGTCCCGGGACAGGGCTCGGGACCCAGTACTTC. Protein: CASSDGPGTGLGTQYF.

The chain links TRBV15 to TRBJ2-3; 8 bases map to TRBD2. V dropped 1 base and J dropped 2; count of bases not matched to a gene: 14. The germline V gene has CDR1 LNHNV and CDR2 YYDKDF (reference sequence). CDR3 length equals 19 residues. Here the CDR3 reads CATSRVPLAAVGPTDTQYF. The CDR3 DNA is TGTGCCACCAGCAGAGTCCCACTAGCGGCCGTGGGGCCCACAGATACGCAGTATTTT.

The gene calls are TRBV11-2 and TRBJ2-6; 10 bases align to TRBD1. The germline V gene has CDR1 SGHAT and CDR2 FQNNGV. Trimming removed 6 bases from V and 0 bases from J; junction bases left unmatched: 11. This CDR3 comprises 19 residues. The CDR3 protein is CASRRPGQGQFSGANVLTF. DNA of the CDR3: TGTGCCAGCAGACGCCCGGGACAGGGGCAATTCTCTGGGGCCAACGTCCTGACTTTC.

The V call is TRBV20-1, the J call TRBJ2-2; TRBD1 matches at 7 bases. Germline V lookup: CDR1 DFQATT, CDR2 SNEGSKA (reference sequence). After removal of 6 bases from V and 6 bases from J, the junction contained 10 bases not matched to a gene. The CDR3 sequence is 14 residues long. In DNA, the CDR3 is TGCAGTGCCACTTCCGCAGGGGGATCCGGGGAGCTGTTTTTT. This codes for CSATSAGGSGELFF.

The chain has TRBV5-1 and TRBJ2-2; D possibly corresponds to TRBD1 (5 bases). CDR3 length: 15 residues. CDR1 SGHRS and CDR2 YFSETQ come from the germline V gene. The V and J ends lost 4 bases and 6 bases respectively, with 16 bases between them. Written as DNA, the CDR3 is TGCGCCAGCAGCATCGGACAATACGGAGCCGGGGAGCTGTTTTTT. It is translated as CASSIGQYGAGELFF.

This clonotype was recorded a few times. V gene TRBV12-3 or TRBV12-4 combines with J gene TRBJ1-1, with a possible D match to TRBD1 (5 bases). This CDR3 contains 12 residues. V dropped 6 bases and J dropped 2 bases, with 7 bases sitting between them. The CDR3 nucleotides read TGTGCCAGCAGAAGGACAAACACTGAAGCTTTCTTT. It codes for CASRRTNTEAFF.

The CDR3 DNA is TGTGCCAGCAGCTCGAGGGGAGAGACCTCCTACAATGAGCAGTTCTTC. This sequence encodes CASSSRGETSYNEQFF. The chain recombines TRBV7-9 with TRBJ2-1, with D perhaps given as TRBD1 or TRBD2 (5 bases each). Trimming removed 4 bases at V and 0 bases at J, with 13 bases between. Germline V gives CDR1 SEHNR, CDR2 FQNEAQ (reference sequence). This CDR3 is built from 16 residues.